Below, 17 T cell receptor beta chains from the same sample are listed, as sequenced in a study of metastatic and nonmetastatic thyroid tumors. Thyroid surgery was performed in patients who had received no treatment beforehand. Using MiXCR, TCRdb re-called clones from the PCR reads. The table includes 25,000 to 30,000 clones, about a quarter detected once. The material sequenced was blood. The receptors were sampled from a female donor with papillary thyroid cancer or a benign thyroid nodule (not recorded which). Some clones in this sample may be carry-over from other donors' samples.

This clone came up many times. An end of the junction differs from the germline gene, which may be a read error. The chain employs TRBV20-1 and TRBJ2-7, with 10 bases lining up with TRBD2. This CDR3 is built from 15 residues. Germline-derived CDR1 and CDR2 are DFQATT and SNEGSKA (reference sequence). The DNA for the CDR3 is TGCAGTGCTAGAGCCCCGGGGCTAGCGGGAGATGGTCAGAACTTC. Residues: CSARAPGLAGDGQNF.

This clone has a count of ten or more. A read error may produce the germline difference seen at one junction end. V and J are TRBV11-2 and TRBJ1-5; tentative D call: TRBD1 (5 bases). There are 17 residues in the CDR3. CDR1 and CDR2 from the germline V gene are SGHAT and FQNNGV. The CDR3 DNA follows: TGTGCCAGAGCCCAGGGTTGGGCCTTCGATAGCAGTCAGCCCCAGCATTTT. The encoded protein is CARAQGWAFDSSQPQHF.

This chain joins TRBV7-2 and TRBJ2-7; 8 nucleotides align to TRBD2. This CDR3 spans 14 amino acids. Germline V gene data show CDR1 as SGHTA and CDR2 as FQGNSA. V shed 7 bases, J shed 5 bases, and the junction held 10 bases outside the gene matches. The CDR3: CASTGGAGADEQYF. CDR3 bases: TGTGCCAGCACTGGGGGAGCGGGAGCAGACGAGCAGTACTTC.

The chain has TRBV5-1 and TRBJ2-7, with a possible D match to TRBD1 (6 bases). CDR3 size: 14 residues. The germline CDR1 and CDR2 sequences are SGHRS and YFSETQ. V was pared by 4 bases and J by 4 bases, with 15 bases between. The CDR3 DNA reads TGCGCCAGCAGCCCGACCGGGACAACTTACGAGCAGTACTTC. The encoded protein is CASSPTGTTYEQYF.

This clone was counted ten times or more. V gene TRBV11-2 combines with J gene TRBJ2-5, with 9 bases that match TRBD2. The germline CDR1 and CDR2 sequences are SGHAT and FQNNGV. The V segment lost 5 bases and the J segment 4 bases; nucleotides outside the gene matches: 11. The CDR3 loop spans 16 amino acids. In DNA, the CDR3 is TGTGCCAGCAGCCCGACCGCGGGAGGGTCATTAGAGACCCAGTACTTC. Encoded protein: CASSPTAGGSLETQYF. Variable domain in full (rest from reference TRBV11-2 and TRBJ2-5): EAGVAQSPRYKIIEKRQSVAFWCNPISGHATLYWYQQILGQGPKLLIQFQNNGVVDDSQLPKDRFSAERLKGVDSTLKIQPAKLEDSAVYLCASSPTAGGSLETQYFGPGTRLLVL.

In regard to this clone: One end of the junction is discordant with germline, which a read error may explain. The gene calls are TRBV5-1 and TRBJ1-1; the D is unclear. This CDR3 is 14 amino acids long. The germline V gene has CDR1 SGHRS and CDR2 YFSETQ. CDR3 amino acids: CANSLEGMKTEAFF. In DNA, the CDR3 is TGCGCCAACAGCTTGGAAGGAATGAAGACTGAAGCTTTCTTT.

CDR3: CASSHGVGAGEQYF. CDR3 DNA sequence: TGTGCCAGCAGCCACGGGGTTGGGGCGGGGGAGCAGTACTTC. The chain is built from TRBV7-2 and TRBJ2-7; perhaps TRBD2 as D (6 bases). CDR3 size: 14 residues. V was pared by 5 bases and J by 7 bases, with 18 bases between. Germline CDR1 and CDR2: SGHTA and FQGNSA.

By its share, this clone is medium-sized. V usage is TRBV12-3 or TRBV12-4 and J usage is TRBJ2-1; 9 bases match TRBD1. CDR3 length equals 16 residues. Trimming cost V 6 bases and J 7 bases; bases outside gene matches: 13. Written as DNA, the CDR3 is TGTGCCAGCAGGTCGTTAACAGGGGGCTGGGGGAATGAGCAGTTCTTC. Its translation: CASRSLTGGWGNEQFF.

This clone has more than one count but fewer than ten. The rearrangement joins TRBV6-1 to TRBJ2-7; 9 nucleotides align to TRBD1. With V trimmed by 3 bases and J by 3 bases, 3 bases remained unmatched. Germline V gene sequence: CDR1 MNHNS, CDR2 SASEGT. CDR3 length: 14 residues. The CDR3 nucleotides read TGTGCCAGCAGTGAGGACAGGGGCAGCTACGAGCAGTACTTC. Translated, it gives CASSEDRGSYEQYF.

This clone was seen a few times. This chain connects TRBV19 to TRBJ1-1; weak D call: TRBD1 (5 bases). The ends were cut back, 5 bases at V and 1 base at J, with 14 bases in the middle. The CDR3 totals 15 residues. Germline V gives CDR1 LNHDA, CDR2 SQIVND (reference sequence). CDR3 loop: CASSCAGTGNTEAFF. The DNA of the CDR3 is TGTGCCAGTAGTTGCGCAGGGACTGGGAACACTGAAGCTTTCTTT.

This clone was seen a handful of times. V and J are TRBV6-1 and TRBJ2-3; TRBD1 matches at 8 bases. The CDR3 sequence is 14 residues long. V lost 8 bases and J lost 2; bases outside the gene matches: 6. Germline CDR1 MNHNS, CDR2 SASEGT. The CDR3 loop is CASRRQGFTDTQYF. In DNA form, the CDR3 reads TGTGCCAGCCGCAGACAGGGGTTCACAGATACGCAGTATTTT.

The chain links TRBV15 to TRBJ2-3; tentatively, D is TRBD1 (5 bases). This CDR3 region has 14 residues. V lost 6 bases and J 0 bases, leaving 10 bases between the germline ends. From germline, CDR1 is LNHNV and CDR2 YYDKDF (reference sequence). Written as DNA, the CDR3 is TGTGCCACCAGTAGGACACCGAGCACAGATACGCAGTATTTT. It codes for CATSRTPSTDTQYF.

The chain uses TRBV27 and TRBJ1-2, with TRBD1 matching over 7 bases. The CDR3 length is 16 residues. CDR1 and CDR2 (germline): MNHEY, SMNVEV (reference sequence). Losses at the gene ends were 0 bases for V and 7 bases for J; bases not matched to a gene: 11. The CDR3 reads CASSLSTTGRLSGYTF. The CDR3 nucleotides read TGTGCCAGCAGTTTATCCACGACAGGGAGATTGTCTGGCTACACCTTC.

Notes on this clone: The junction shows a germline mismatch at one end, possibly a read error. This chain joins TRBV9 and TRBJ2-6; 7 nucleotides line up with TRBD1. The germline CDR1 and CDR2 sequences are SGDLS and YYNGEE. The CDR3 contains 16 residues. The CDR3 coding sequence is TGTGCCAGCAGTTCCAGACAGGGTGCAGGGGCCAACTTCCTGACTTTC. As protein: CASSSRQGAGANFLTF.

V gene TRBV12-3 or TRBV12-4 combines with J gene TRBJ2-3; D possibly uses TRBD1 or TRBD2 (5 bases each). With 7 bases removed from V and 4 bases from J, the gap between germline ends came to 18 bases. This CDR3 is 15 amino acids long. This chain's CDR3 is CASIFRCGGADTQYF. The DNA of the CDR3 is TGTGCCAGCATTTTCAGGTGTGGGGGAGCAGATACGCAGTATTTT.

This clone counts as medium-sized. The V gene is TRBV27, the J gene TRBJ1-2, with 7 positions matching TRBD1. CDR1 is MNHEY and CDR2 is SMNVEV in the germline V gene (reference sequence). CDR3 length: 16 residues. The trim removed 2 bases at V and 5 bases at J, leaving 11 bases unmatched. The CDR3 sequence is CASSLAKGANWYGYTF. The CDR3 bases are TGTGCCAGCAGTTTAGCGAAGGGGGCGAATTGGTATGGCTACACCTTC.

The V gene is TRBV27, the J gene TRBJ2-7, with 13 bases identical to TRBD2. The CDR3 extends over 16 amino acids. Losses at the gene ends were 2 bases for V and 5 bases for J; bases not matched to a gene: 6. Germline CDR1 is MNHEY and CDR2 is SMNVEV (reference sequence). CDR3 region: CASSLILAGGPNEQYF. In nucleotides, the CDR3 is TGTGCCAGCAGTTTAATACTAGCGGGAGGGCCCAACGAGCAGTACTTC.